This T cell receptor beta chain was recovered during a study of cytomegalovirus exposure and HLA in healthy donors. Study-wide findings and caveats: A later analysis linked a missense variant in DCLRE1C to the trimming of TCR beta V and J genes.

Germline values: CDR1 ENHRY, CDR2 SYGVKD. The CDR3 has 14 residues. Trimming cost V 10 bases and J 6 bases; bases outside gene matches: 8. With respect to this clone: Antigen specificity is unknown.

The PCR contained 60 Vbeta and 13 Jbeta primers. TCRdb's table, derived via immunoSEQ multiplex PCR, lists solely in-frame clones and lacks some. Its clone listing holds roughly 75,000 clones. The source material was PBMCs. The receptor was derived from a boy between 5 and 17 years old in good health and CMV-seronegative. The V gene is TRBV10-3, the J gene TRBJ2-2; 10 bases map to TRBD2. The chain's CDR3 is CATRLAGIPGELFF. The CDR3 coding sequence is TGTGCCACCAGACTAGCGGGCATTCCCGGGGAGCTGTTTTTT.